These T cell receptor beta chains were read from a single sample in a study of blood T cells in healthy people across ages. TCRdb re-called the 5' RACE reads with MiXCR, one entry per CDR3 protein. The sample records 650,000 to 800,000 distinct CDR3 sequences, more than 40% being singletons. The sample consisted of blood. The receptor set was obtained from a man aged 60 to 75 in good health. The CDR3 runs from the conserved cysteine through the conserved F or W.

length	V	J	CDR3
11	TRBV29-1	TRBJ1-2	CSVDDSYGYTF
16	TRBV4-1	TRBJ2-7	CASRQSPGVANNEQYF
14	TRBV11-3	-	CASSPSGYYNEQYF
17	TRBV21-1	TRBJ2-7	CASSKDPAGSSSYEQYF
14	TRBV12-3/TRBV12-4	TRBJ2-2	CASSPSGYTGELFF
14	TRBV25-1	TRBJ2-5	CASSAVSSRETQYF
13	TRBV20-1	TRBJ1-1	CSAGDGGNTEAFF
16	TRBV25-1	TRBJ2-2	CASSEWEGINTGELFF
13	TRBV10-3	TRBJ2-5	CAISDLAAETQYF
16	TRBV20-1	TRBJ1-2	CSARAERGLVFYGYTF
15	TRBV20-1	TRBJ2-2	CSAIPIDKNTGELFF
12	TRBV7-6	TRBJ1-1	CASSLVQGEAFF
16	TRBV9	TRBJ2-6	CASSANTASGANVLTF
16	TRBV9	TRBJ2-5	CASSVASGGGFGTPYF
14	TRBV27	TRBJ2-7	CATSPDRGWHEQYF
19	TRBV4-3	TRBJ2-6	CASSQEWGPGKAGANVLTF
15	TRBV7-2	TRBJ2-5	CASSPAGVQGETQYF